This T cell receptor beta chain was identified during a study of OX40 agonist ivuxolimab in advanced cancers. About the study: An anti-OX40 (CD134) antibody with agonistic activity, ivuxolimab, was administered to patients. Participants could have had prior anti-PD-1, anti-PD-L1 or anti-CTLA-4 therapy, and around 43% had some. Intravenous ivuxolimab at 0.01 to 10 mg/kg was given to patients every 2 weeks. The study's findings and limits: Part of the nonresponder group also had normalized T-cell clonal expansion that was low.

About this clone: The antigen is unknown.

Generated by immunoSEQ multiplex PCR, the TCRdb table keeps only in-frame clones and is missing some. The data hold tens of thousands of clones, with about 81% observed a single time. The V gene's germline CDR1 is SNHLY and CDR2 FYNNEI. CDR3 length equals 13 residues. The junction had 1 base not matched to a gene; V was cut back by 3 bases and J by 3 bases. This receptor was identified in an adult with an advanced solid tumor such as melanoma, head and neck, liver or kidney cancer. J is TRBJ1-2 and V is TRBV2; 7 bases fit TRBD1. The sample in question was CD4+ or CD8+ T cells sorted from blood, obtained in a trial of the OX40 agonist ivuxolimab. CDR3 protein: CASSDQGDYGYTF. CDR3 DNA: TGTGCCAGCAGTGACCAGGGGGACTATGGCTACACCTTC.